This T cell receptor beta chain was recorded in a study of T cell repertoires in cytomegalovirus infection. Using its own MiXCR run on the reads, TCRdb lists one record per CDR3 protein. The sample yields 740,000 or so distinct CDR3 sequences, about 40% seen once. The CDR3 covers 12 residues. V was shortened by 6 bases and J by 7 bases, with 10 bases between the two germline ends. Note on this clonotype: As yet, its antigen is unknown.

Study-wide results and caveats: HLA-C-restricted CMV-specific TCR beta clonotypes were dominant in the ex vivo response.

This TCR was recovered from a human donor in good health (CMV status not recorded). Some clones in this sample may be carry-over from other donors' samples. The chain employs TRBV12-3 or TRBV12-4 and TRBJ1-3, with D hard to call. Sequencing was carried out using PBMCs. The CDR3 DNA reads TGTGCCAGCAGCCCCGGAGTTAACACCATATATTTT. This codes for CASSPGVNTIYF.